The 6 T cell receptor beta chains listed next were all sequenced from one sample in a study of T cell repertoires in cytomegalovirus infection (dated by TCRdb to 2018 to 2020). The antigens for these receptors are not known. The treatment or condition label on this specimen signifies: in vitro stimulation with specific CMV peptide epitopes to enrich CMV-specific T cells. The sequencer listed for this sample is Illumina HiSeq 1500. TCRdb's own reprocessing of the public reads used fastp at Q25 and MiXCR and kept productive beta chains. Every entry covers one CDR3 protein and lists the most common genes and DNA from its rows. The table for this sample lists about 350,000 distinct CDR3 sequences; about a third of them were counted only once. Around an eighth of the sample belongs to the ten largest clones. This specimen consisted of cultured PBMCs, obtained from culture after CMV antigen stimulation. These receptors were collected from a human donor in good health (CMV status not recorded). Some clones in this sample may be carry-over from other donors' samples.

This clonotype was seen ten or more times. In DNA form, the CDR3 reads TGTGCCAGCAGCTTAGACTACTATGGCTACACCTTC. Its translation is CASSLDYYGYTF. This rearrangement joins TRBV7-2 to TRBJ1-2; D gene ambiguous. V was trimmed by 1 base and J by 3 bases, leaving 3 bases between them. The length of the CDR3 is 12 residues. Per the germline V gene, CDR1 is SGHTA and CDR2 is FQGNSA. The entire variable domain, with the rest obtained from reference TRBV7-2 and TRBJ1-2, is as follows: GAGVSQSPSNKVTEKGKDVELRCDPISGHTALYWYRQSLGQGLEFLIYFQGNSAPDKSGLPSDRFSAERTGGSVSTLTIQRTQQEDSAVYLCASSLDYYGYTFGSGTRLTVV.

A few counts support this clonotype. The rearrangement links TRBV6-2 or TRBV6-3 to TRBJ2-7, with TRBD2 identical over 10 bases. The CDR3 has 16 residues. Germline V gene sequence: CDR1 MNHEY, CDR2 SVGEGT. V dropped 6 bases and J dropped 11; count of bases not matched to a gene: 19. The CDR3 nucleotides read TGTGCCAGCAGCGTACTAGCGGGGAACACAACCGTTATGGAGTACGTC. Translation gives CASSVLAGNTTVMEYV.

This rearrangement joins TRBV25-1 to TRBJ2-5; TRBD1 might be the D (6 bases). V was pared by 3 bases and J by 4 bases, with 15 bases between. Germline V gene data show CDR1 as MGHDK and CDR2 as SYGVNS. CDR3 length equals 15 residues. CDR3 nucleotide sequence: TGTGCCAGCAGTGACCACCAGGGGCCGACAGAGACCCAGTACTTC. Protein product: CASSDHQGPTETQYF.

The V gene is TRBV24-1, the J gene TRBJ2-1; possibly TRBD1 or TRBD2 for D (5 bases each). The CDR3 covers 16 residues. CDR1 and CDR2 (germline): KGHDR, SFDVKD. V gave up 0 bases and J gave up 6 bases, with 14 bases separating them. The CDR3 DNA reads TGTGCCACCAGTGATTTGTATAGCGTAGGGGTCAATGAGCAGTTCTTC. This translates into CATSDLYSVGVNEQFF.

This clonotype was counted a few times. This chain links TRBV7-9 with TRBJ2-7; the match to TRBD1 covers 7 bases. CDR3 length equals 15 residues. CDR1 and CDR2 from the germline V gene are SEHNR and FQNEAQ (reference sequence). Unmatched junction bases numbered 13, after V lost 5 bases and J lost 6 bases. The CDR3 DNA reads TGTGCCAGCAGCCACACCGCAGGGGGTCCCCCCGAGCAGTACTTC. Translated: CASSHTAGGPPEQYF.

This chain uses TRBV6-8 with TRBJ2-5; D unclear. The germline gives CDR1 MNHGY, CDR2 SAAAGT. This CDR3 has 14 residues. V was cut by 5 bases and J by 4 bases, with 14 bases left in between. Here the CDR3 DNA reads TGTGCCAGCAGTCAAGACACCAGAGGAGAGACCCAGTACTTC. Its protein is CASSQDTRGETQYF.